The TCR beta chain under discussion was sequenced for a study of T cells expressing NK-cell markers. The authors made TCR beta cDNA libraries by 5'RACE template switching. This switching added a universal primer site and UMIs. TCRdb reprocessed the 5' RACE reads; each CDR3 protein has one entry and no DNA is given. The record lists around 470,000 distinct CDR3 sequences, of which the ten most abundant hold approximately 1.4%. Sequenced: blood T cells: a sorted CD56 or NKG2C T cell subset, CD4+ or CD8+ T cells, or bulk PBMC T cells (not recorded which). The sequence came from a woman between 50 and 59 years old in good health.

The CDR3: CASSIRTGQQFF. The chain employs TRBV19 and TRBJ2-1; there is no DNA to check the TCRdb D call of TRBD1. In germline, CDR1 is LNHDA, CDR2 SQIVND (reference sequence). This CDR3 spans 12 amino acids.